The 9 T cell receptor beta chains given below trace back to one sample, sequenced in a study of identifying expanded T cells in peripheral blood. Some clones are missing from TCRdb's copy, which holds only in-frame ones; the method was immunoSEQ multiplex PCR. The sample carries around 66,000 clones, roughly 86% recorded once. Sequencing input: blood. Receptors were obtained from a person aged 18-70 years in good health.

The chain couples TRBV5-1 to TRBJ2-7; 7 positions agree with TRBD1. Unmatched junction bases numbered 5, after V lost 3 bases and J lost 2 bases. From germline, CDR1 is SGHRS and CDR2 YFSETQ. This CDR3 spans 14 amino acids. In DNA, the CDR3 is TGCGCCAGCAGCTATGGGACAGTAGCCTACGAGCAGTACTTC. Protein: CASSYGTVAYEQYF.

The CDR3 coding sequence is TGTGCCAGTAGGGGACAGGGGGCAGGCGAGCAGTACTTC. It yields the protein CASRGQGAGEQYF. The V and J genes are TRBV19 and TRBJ2-7; 12 bases map to TRBD1. V gave up 6 bases and J gave up 6 bases; unmatched junction bases: 3. Germline V CDR1 and CDR2: LNHDA, SQIVND (reference sequence). CDR3 length equals 13 residues.

The CDR3: CASSSGEGASPLHF. The CDR3 DNA reads TGCGCCAGCAGCTCCGGGGAGGGGGCATCACCCCTCCACTTT. The chain links TRBV5-1 to TRBJ1-6; 7 bases fit TRBD1. The J segment lost 10 bases and the V segment lost 3 bases, leaving 7 bases of the junction unmatched. This CDR3 contains 14 residues. Per the germline V gene, CDR1 is SGHRS and CDR2 is YFSETQ.

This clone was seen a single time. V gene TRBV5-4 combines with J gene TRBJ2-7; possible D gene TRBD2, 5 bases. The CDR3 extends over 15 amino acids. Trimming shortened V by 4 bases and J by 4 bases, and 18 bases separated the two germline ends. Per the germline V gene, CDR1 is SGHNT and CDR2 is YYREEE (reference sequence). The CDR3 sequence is CASSQDGSGGYEQYF. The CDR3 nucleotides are TGTGCCAGCAGCCAGGACGGCAGCGGCGGGTACGAGCAGTACTTC.

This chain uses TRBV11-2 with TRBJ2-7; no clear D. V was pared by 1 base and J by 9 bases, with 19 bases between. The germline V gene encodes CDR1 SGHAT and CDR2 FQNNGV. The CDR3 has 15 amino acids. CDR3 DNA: TGTGCCAGCAGCTTAGGTTTTTTGGGTACGGCTTGGCAGTACTTC. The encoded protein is CASSLGFLGTAWQYF. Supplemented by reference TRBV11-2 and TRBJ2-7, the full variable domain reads EAGVAQSPRYKIIEKRQSVAFWCNPISGHATLYWYQQILGQGPKLLIQFQNNGVVDDSQLPKDRFSAERLKGVDSTLKIQPAKLEDSAVYLCASSLGFLGTAWQYFGPGTRLTVT.

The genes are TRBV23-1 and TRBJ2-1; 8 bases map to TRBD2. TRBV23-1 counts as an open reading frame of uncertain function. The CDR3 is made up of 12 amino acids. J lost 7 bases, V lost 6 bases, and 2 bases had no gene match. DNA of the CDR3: TGCGCCAGCAGGGGACTAGTAAATGAGCAGTTCTTC. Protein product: CASRGLVNEQFF.

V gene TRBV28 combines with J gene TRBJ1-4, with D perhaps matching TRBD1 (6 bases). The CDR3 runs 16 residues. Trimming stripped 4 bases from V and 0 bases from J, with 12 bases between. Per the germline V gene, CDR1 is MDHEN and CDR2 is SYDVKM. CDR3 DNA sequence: TGTGCCAGCAGTTCCGATAACAGGGCAACTAATGAAAAACTGTTTTTT. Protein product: CASSSDNRATNEKLFF.

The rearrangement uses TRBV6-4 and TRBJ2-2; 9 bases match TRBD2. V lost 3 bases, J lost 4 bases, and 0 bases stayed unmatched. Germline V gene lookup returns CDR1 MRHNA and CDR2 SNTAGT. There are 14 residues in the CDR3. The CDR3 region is CASSERGGTGELFF. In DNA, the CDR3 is TGTGCCAGCAGTGAGCGGGGGGGCACCGGGGAGCTGTTTTTT.

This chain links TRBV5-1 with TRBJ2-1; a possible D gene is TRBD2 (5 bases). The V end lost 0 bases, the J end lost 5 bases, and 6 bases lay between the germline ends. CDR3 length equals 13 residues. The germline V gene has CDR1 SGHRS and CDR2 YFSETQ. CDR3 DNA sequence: TGCGCCAGCAGCTTGGATAGCGACAATGAGCAGTTCTTC. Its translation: CASSLDSDNEQFF.